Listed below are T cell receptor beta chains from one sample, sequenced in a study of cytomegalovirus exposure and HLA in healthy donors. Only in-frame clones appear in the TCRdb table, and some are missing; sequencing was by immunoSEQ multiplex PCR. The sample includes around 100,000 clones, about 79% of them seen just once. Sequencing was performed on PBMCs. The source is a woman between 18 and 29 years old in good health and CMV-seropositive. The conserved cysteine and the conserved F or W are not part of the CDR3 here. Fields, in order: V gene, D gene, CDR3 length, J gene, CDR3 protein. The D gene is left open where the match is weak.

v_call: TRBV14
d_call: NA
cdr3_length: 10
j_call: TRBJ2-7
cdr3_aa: ASSFGRYEQY

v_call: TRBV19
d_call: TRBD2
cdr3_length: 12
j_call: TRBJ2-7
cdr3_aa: ASSSASGSYEQY

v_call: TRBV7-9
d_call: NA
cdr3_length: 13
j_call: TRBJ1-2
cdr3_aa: ASSSGQSRPYGYT

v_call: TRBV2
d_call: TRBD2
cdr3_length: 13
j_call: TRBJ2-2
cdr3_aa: ASRGGGRDSGELF

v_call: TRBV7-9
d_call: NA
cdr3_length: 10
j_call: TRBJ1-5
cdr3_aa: ASSSTNQPQH

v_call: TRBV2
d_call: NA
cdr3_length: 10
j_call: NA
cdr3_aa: ASFGTFYEQY

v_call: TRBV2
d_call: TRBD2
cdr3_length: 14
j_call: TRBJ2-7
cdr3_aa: ASSDSSGASNYEQY

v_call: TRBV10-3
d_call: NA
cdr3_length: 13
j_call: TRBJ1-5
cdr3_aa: ASRSTDLSNQPQH

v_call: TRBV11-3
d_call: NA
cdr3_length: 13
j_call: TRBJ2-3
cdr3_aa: ASSLRRSLADTQY

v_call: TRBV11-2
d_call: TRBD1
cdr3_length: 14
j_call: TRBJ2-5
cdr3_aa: ASSPDRGLYQETQY

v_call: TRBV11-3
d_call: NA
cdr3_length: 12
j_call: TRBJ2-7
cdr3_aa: ASSFGESSYEQY

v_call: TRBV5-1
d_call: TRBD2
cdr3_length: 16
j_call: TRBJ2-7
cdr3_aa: ASSLGLAGRGASYEQY

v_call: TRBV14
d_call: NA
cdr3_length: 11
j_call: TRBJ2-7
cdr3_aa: ASSPLRRGEQY

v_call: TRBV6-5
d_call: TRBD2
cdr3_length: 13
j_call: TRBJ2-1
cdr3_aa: ASSITSGSYNEQF

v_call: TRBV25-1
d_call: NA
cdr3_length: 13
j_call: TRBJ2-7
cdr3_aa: ANSGKLGGSYEQY